The rows below give T cell receptor beta chains drawn from one sample of a study of PD-1 blockade in classical Hodgkin lymphoma. This table comes from immunoSEQ multiplex PCR, and its TCRdb copy is limited to in-frame clones, with some not included. The data show about 39,000 clones, with approximately 70% seen just once and 11% to 15% held by the top ten. The sequenced sample was peripheral blood mononuclear cells (PBMCs), obtained before the second cycle of nivolumab. The receptors come from a human donor with classical Hodgkin lymphoma. The CDR3 runs from the conserved cysteine through the conserved F or W. D genes are given only for firm matches. The size entry is marked missing in some rows and otherwise reads once, few, many or a size class.

CAWNRGTSTDTQYF TGTGCCTGGAATAGGGGAACTAGCACAGATACGCAGTATTTT TRBV30 NA NA TRBJ2-3
CASSPLGPYATNEKLFF TGCGCCAGCAGCCCTCTGGGGCCTTATGCAACTAATGAAAAACTGTTTTTT TRBV4-1 few NA TRBJ1-4
CASSHSAFSYEQYF TGTGCCAGCAGCCACTCGGCATTTTCCTACGAGCAGTACTTC TRBV7-9 NA NA TRBJ2-7
CASSLVPLVRYGYTF TGCGCCAGCAGCTTAGTCCCCCTCGTACGCTATGGCTACACCTTC TRBV5-1 NA NA TRBJ1-2
CASSLRTGRDNSPLHF TGTGCCAGCAGCTTACGGACAGGGCGGGATAATTCACCCCTCCACTTT TRBV5-8 NA TRBD1 TRBJ1-6
CASSFGTSGARGTQYF TGTGCCAGCAGCTTTGGGACTAGCGGGGCGCGGGGCACGCAGTATTTT TRBV11-3 NA TRBD2 TRBJ2-3
CASSFPLNTEAFF TGTGCCAGCAGCTTTCCTCTGAACACTGAAGCTTTCTTT TRBV7-9 NA NA TRBJ1-1
CASSDRQVLNTEAFF TGTGCCAGCAGTGATCGGCAGGTCTTGAACACTGAAGCTTTCTTT TRBV2 medium-sized NA TRBJ1-1
CASSQFFQVNTEAFF TGCGCCAGCAGCCAATTTTTTCAGGTGAACACTGAAGCTTTCTTT TRBV4-1 once NA TRBJ1-1
CASSLGHVAAAEAFF TGTGCCAGCAGCTTGGGACACGTAGCGGCGGCTGAAGCTTTCTTT TRBV7-2 NA NA TRBJ1-1
CASSEILETGELFF TGTGCCAGCAGTGAAATCTTAGAGACCGGGGAGCTGTTTTTT TRBV2 NA NA TRBJ2-2
CASSQDLLAVLSGTNEKLFF TGTGCCAGCAGCCAAGATCTTTTAGCGGTTCTTAGTGGAACTAATGAAAAACTGTTTTTT TRBV4-2 NA NA TRBJ1-4
CASRDTGTVNIQYF TGTGCCAGCAGGGACACCGGGACAGTCAACATTCAGTACTTC TRBV2 few TRBD1 TRBJ2-4
CASSQVFGTEAFF TGCGCCAGCAGCCAAGTATTTGGCACTGAAGCTTTCTTT TRBV4-1 few NA TRBJ1-1
CASSLGPQGTKREQYF TGTGCCAGCAGCTTAGGCCCACAGGGGACGAAACGCGAGCAGTACTTC TRBV7-9 once TRBD1 TRBJ2-7
CASSLRGLENTEAFF TGCGCCAGCAGCTTAAGGGGATTGGAGAACACTGAAGCTTTCTTT TRBV5-1 NA NA TRBJ1-1
CASSQTSTSGNTIYF TGTGCCAGCAGCCAGACATCGACCTCTGGAAACACCATATATTTT TRBV7-2 NA NA TRBJ1-3
CASSQVLQETQYF TGTGCCAGCAGCCAAGTACTGCAAGAGACCCAGTACTTC TRBV4-2 NA NA TRBJ2-5
CASRSGIDYGYTF TGTGCCAGCAGGTCAGGGATCGACTATGGCTACACCTTC TRBV28 NA NA TRBJ1-2
CASSQGVTGDGYTF TGTGCCAGCAGCCAAGGGGTGACAGGGGATGGCTACACCTTC TRBV14 NA TRBD1 TRBJ1-2
CASRRDLRGGGELFF TGTGCCAGCCGACGAGACCTCAGGGGTGGCGGGGAGCTGTTTTTT TRBV6-1 NA NA TRBJ2-2
CASRRGLDTQYF TGTGCCAGCCGTAGGGGTTTGGATACGCAGTATTTT TRBV27 NA NA TRBJ2-3
CASTGANSPLHF TGTGCCAGCACCGGGGCTAATTCACCCCTCCACTTT TRBV21-1 NA NA TRBJ1-6
CASRSGPQFWYEQYF TGTGCCAGCAGGTCCGGGCCCCAGTTTTGGTACGAGCAGTACTTC TRBV28 NA NA TRBJ2-7
CASTRQGGRYEQFF TGTGCCAGTACTCGACAGGGGGGAAGGTATGAGCAGTTCTTC TRBV19 once TRBD1 TRBJ2-1
CASSAGQPNQPQHF TGTGCCAGCAGCGCAGGACAGCCGAATCAGCCCCAGCATTTT TRBV11-2 NA NA TRBJ1-5
CASSPPGRNSYEQYF TGTGCCAGCAGCCCCCCGGGCAGGAACTCCTACGAGCAGTACTTC TRBV7-8 NA NA TRBJ2-7
CASSQQDLANEKLFF TGCGCCAGCAGCCAACAGGACCTGGCGAATGAAAAACTGTTTTTT TRBV4-3 NA NA TRBJ1-4
CASSPTQGVNEKLFF TGTGCCAGCAGCCCAACACAGGGCGTCAATGAAAAACTGTTTTTT TRBV7-6 NA NA TRBJ1-4
CASSQDATGVYGYTF TGCGCCAGCAGCCAAGATGCCACAGGGGTCTATGGCTACACCTTC TRBV4-3 NA TRBD1 TRBJ1-2
CASSDRDSDNSPLHF TGTGCCAGCTCAGACCGGGACAGCGATAATTCACCCCTCCACTTT TRBV18 many TRBD1 TRBJ1-6
CASSLAVQPQTDTQYF TGTGCCAGCAGCTTAGCAGTCCAGCCACAAACAGATACGCAGTATTTT TRBV7-6 once NA TRBJ2-3
CASSLVGGSNQPQHF TGTGCCAGCAGCTTAGTAGGGGGTAGCAATCAGCCCCAGCATTTT TRBV7-2 NA NA TRBJ1-5
CASETGNSNQPQHF TGTGCCAGCGAGACGGGAAATAGCAATCAGCCCCAGCATTTT TRBV6-1 NA NA TRBJ1-5
CASSRDRASTDTQYF TGTGCCAGTAGTCGGGACAGGGCTAGCACAGATACGCAGTATTTT TRBV19 NA TRBD1 TRBJ2-3
CASSAYDTQYF TGTGCCAGCAGCGCCTACGATACGCAGTATTTT TRBV7-9 NA NA TRBJ2-3
CSVGETGTTDTQYF TGCAGCGTTGGAGAGACAGGAACCACAGATACGCAGTATTTT TRBV29-1 NA NA TRBJ2-3
CASSLGSGANVLTF TGTGCCAGCAGCTTGGGGTCTGGGGCCAACGTCCTGACTTTC TRBV7-9 NA NA TRBJ2-6
CASSLSSVMNTEAFF TGTGCCAGCAGTTTATCGTCGGTTATGAACACTGAAGCTTTCTTT TRBV27 NA NA TRBJ1-1
CASSLTDANYGYTF TGTGCCAGCAGCTTGACAGATGCTAACTATGGCTACACCTTC TRBV5-4 once NA TRBJ1-2
CASSTGTSGSSDYEQYF TGTGCCAGCAGCACTGGGACTAGCGGGAGCTCGGACTACGAGCAGTACTTC TRBV21-1 once NA TRBJ2-7
CASSLELVGHEQFF TGTGCCAGCAGCTTAGAATTAGTAGGGCATGAGCAGTTCTTC TRBV7-9 NA NA TRBJ2-1
CASSLGTGGAGANVLTF TGCGCCAGCAGCCTCGGGACAGGGGGCGCAGGGGCCAACGTCCTGACTTTC TRBV4-1 few TRBD1 TRBJ2-6
CASSPVGIETQYF TGTGCCAGCAGCCCCGTGGGCATCGAGACCCAGTACTTC TRBV7-9 few NA TRBJ2-5
CASSQVSEGLHGYTF TGTGCCAGCAGCCAAGTGTCAGAGGGGCTCCATGGCTACACCTTC TRBV4-2 NA NA TRBJ1-2
CASSPWAGELFF TGTGCCAGCAGCCCTTGGGCCGGGGAGCTGTTTTTT TRBV5-6 NA NA TRBJ2-2